The 12 T cell receptor beta chains listed next were all sequenced from one sample in a study of identical twins. TCRdb independently ran MiXCR on the 5' RACE reads; one entry per CDR3 protein. The table lists 700,000 or so distinct CDR3 sequences, 8.6% of them singletons. The data also belong to a second study, concerning yellow fever vaccine responses in identical twins.

The sample taken for sequencing was PBMCs. The origin of the receptors is a young woman in good health.

The chain uses TRBV24-1 and TRBJ2-2, with 9 bases matching TRBD2. This CDR3 is built from 17 residues. The V and J ends lost 3 bases and 5 bases, in that order; junction bases with no gene match: 9. Germline V gene lookup returns CDR1 KGHDR and CDR2 SFDVKD. CDR3 protein: CATSDPTGTSFTGELFF. As DNA, the CDR3 is TGTGCCACCAGTGATCCGACCGGGACTAGCTTTACCGGGGAGCTGTTTTTT.

This clonotype appeared a few times. This chain links TRBV7-3 with TRBJ1-1, with TRBD1 matching 10 bases. Unmatched junction bases numbered 6, after V lost 2 bases and J lost 6 bases. CDR1 and CDR2 (germline): SGHTA, FQGTGA. This CDR3 spans 15 amino acids. CDR3 sequence (DNA): TGTGCCAGCAGCTTATGGGACAGGGGTATAGCTGAAGCTTTCTTT. Translation: CASSLWDRGIAEAFF. Full variable domain (outside the CDR3, taken from reference TRBV7-3 and TRBJ1-1): GAGVSQTPSNKVTEKGKYVELRCDPISGHTALYWYRQSLGQGPEFLIYFQGTGAADDSGLPNDRFFAVRPEGSVSTLKIQRTERGDSAVYLCASSLWDRGIAEAFFGQGTRLTVV.

This clonotype has only a few counts. This chain uses TRBV6-5 with TRBJ2-5, with D possibly TRBD2 on 6 matching bases. Trimming cost V 1 base and J 0 bases, with 18 bases left between them. Germline lookup yields CDR1 MNHEY and CDR2 SVGAGI. This CDR3 is 18 amino acids long. The DNA for the CDR3 is TGTGCCAGCAGTTACTTCATCGCGGGACTGACTTACCAAGAGACCCAGTACTTC. The encoded protein is CASSYFIAGLTYQETQYF.

The chain carries TRBV18 and TRBJ1-4; no clear D. The CDR3 extends over 14 amino acids. V was pared by 1 base and J by 8 bases, with 11 bases between. Germline V gene lookup returns CDR1 KGHSH and CDR2 LQKENI. CDR3 DNA: TGTGCCAGCTCACCACTTCCCACAGACGAAAAACTGTTTTTT. It encodes CASSPLPTDEKLFF.

In its sample, this clonotype was seen many times. This sequence joins TRBV24-1 and TRBJ2-1; no firm D call. Trimming pared 4 bases from V and 12 bases from J, leaving 12 bases between. The CDR3 is 12 residues long. Per germline, CDR1 KGHDR and CDR2 SFDVKD. CDR3 DNA sequence: TGTGCCACCAGTGACGCTCACTTAGGGCAGTTCTTC. Its translation: CATSDAHLGQFF.

This clonotype was observed a few times. The genes are TRBV5-1 and TRBJ1-2, with a possible D match to TRBD1 (6 bases). Per the germline V gene, CDR1 is SGHRS and CDR2 is YFSETQ. CDR3 size: 15 residues. Trimming shortened V by 4 bases and J by 0 bases, and 13 bases separated the two germline ends. CDR3 sequence reads: CASSVTGIPNYGYTF. The CDR3 DNA reads as TGCGCCAGCAGCGTAACAGGGATCCCTAACTATGGCTACACCTTC.

This clonotype was recorded many times. V gene TRBV6-1 combines with J gene TRBJ2-2; TRBD2 aligns across 9 bases. The trim removed 6 bases at V and 7 bases at J, leaving 12 bases unmatched. Germline values: CDR1 MNHNS, CDR2 SASEGT. The CDR3 is made up of 16 amino acids. CDR3 nucleotides: TGTGCCAGCAGACCACCGGGACTAGCTAAAGGCGGGGAGCTGTTTTTT. Its translation: CASRPPGLAKGGELFF.

This clonotype was counted only a few times. J is TRBJ2-7 and V is TRBV21-1; the table's D call TRBD1 went unverified against the DNA. TRBV21-1 corresponds to a pseudogene. This CDR3 contains 12 residues. CDR3 in DNA: TGTGCCAGCACCGACAGGCATCGGGCTCAGTACTTC. Translated: CASTDRHRAQYF.

The chain joins TRBV6-5 to TRBJ2-7; tentatively, D is TRBD1 (5 bases). Trimming pared 2 bases from V and 2 bases from J, leaving 10 bases between. The CDR3 extends over 14 amino acids. Germline CDR1 and CDR2: MNHEY and SVGAGI. The CDR3 DNA sequence: TGTGCCAGCAGTTACATGGACACAGCCTACGAGCAGTACTTC. Protein: CASSYMDTAYEQYF.

A few counts support this clonotype. CDR3 DNA: TGTGCCAGCAGCCAATCACTTCAAGAGACCCAGTACTTC. It encodes CASSQSLQETQYF. This chain connects TRBV3-1 to TRBJ2-5; no definite D call. Deletions cut 2 bases from V and 2 bases from J, with 6 bases between. This CDR3 is 13 amino acids long. Germline values: CDR1 LGHDT, CDR2 YNNKEL (reference sequence).

The V call is TRBV7-9, the J call TRBJ1-5; TRBD1 aligns across 10 bases. V was pared by 6 bases and J by 6 bases, with 8 bases of the junction left unmatched. The CDR3 runs 15 residues. Germline-derived CDR1 and CDR2 are SEHNR and FQNEAQ (reference sequence). CDR3 loop: CASSHDRGPGQPQHF. In DNA, the CDR3 is TGTGCCAGCAGTCACGACAGGGGGCCAGGTCAGCCCCAGCATTTT.

This clonotype was observed at least ten times. This sequence joins TRBV20-1 and TRBJ2-1; D unclear. Germline values: CDR1 DFQATT, CDR2 SNEGSKA (reference sequence). V lost 2 bases and J lost 8, with 10 bases in between. The CDR3 length is 12 residues. CDR3 coding DNA: TGCAGTGCTAGAAAAGGGTGGGATGAGCAGTTCTTC. It encodes CSARKGWDEQFF.